This T cell receptor (beta chain) was found in a study of blood T cell repertoires in COVID-19. Study at large: In each case, the material was cDNA or gDNA derived from T cells, B-cell-depleted T cells, or PBMCs.

Germline V CDR1 and CDR2: SGHKS, YYEKEE (reference sequence). Germline trimming cut 3 bases from V and 0 bases from J; bases unmatched to any gene: 9. This CDR3 has 17 amino acids. Source study methods: Reference gene primer amplification gave nucleated cell count estimates. Clones were sequenced by immunoSEQ multiplex PCR, and TCRdb holds only the in-frame ones, with some missing. That table is the source of V, J and clone size, and D and trimming were worked out from the DNA. The sample yields approximately 170,000 clones, around 82% seen once. This receptor was obtained from an older man with active or convalescent COVID-19. This chain uses TRBV5-5 with TRBJ1-2; TRBD1 aligns across 9 bases. The sequencing sample was made of peripheral blood. CDR3 protein: CASSSYGGQGANYGYTF. The CDR3, as DNA: TGTGCCAGCAGCTCTTATGGGGGACAGGGCGCTAACTATGGCTACACCTTC.